The present T cell receptor beta chain was sequenced within a study of OX40 agonist ivuxolimab in advanced cancers. Whole-study context: Given to patients was ivuxolimab, an agonistic anti-OX40 (CD134) antibody.

Some clones are missing from TCRdb's copy, which holds only in-frame ones; the method was immunoSEQ multiplex PCR. The sample holds tens of thousands of clones, roughly nine tenths seen once. Trimming removed 7 bases at V and 5 bases at J, with 8 bases between. CDR3 length: 11 amino acids. In germline, CDR1 is MNHEY, CDR2 SVGAGI. This chain uses TRBV6-5 with TRBJ2-5; D gene uncertain. Sequenced here: CD4+ or CD8+ T cells sorted from blood, sampled in a trial of the OX40 agonist ivuxolimab. The clonotype was recovered from an adult with an advanced solid tumor such as melanoma, head and neck, liver or kidney cancer. The CDR3 bases are TGTGCCAGCACCCAGCTCGAGACCCAGTACTTC. Translated: CASTQLETQYF.